This record looks at one T cell receptor beta chain sequence and its context. No antigen is known for it. The data originate from a study of CD8 T cells in ankylosing spondylitis. Study observations and caveats: Within ankylosing spondylitis blood, a TCR beta motif made up of eight or nine highly homologous variants appeared to be characteristic. In the blood and synovial fluid of reactive arthritis, some motif variants had been previously reported.

The CDR3 runs 15 residues. With 6 bases removed from V and 0 bases from J, the gap between germline ends came to 14 bases. TCRdb reprocessed the 5' RACE reads with MiXCR, giving one entry per CDR3 protein. The table includes over 700,000 distinct CDR3 sequences, about 20% detected once. The chain links TRBV12-3 or TRBV12-4 to TRBJ2-5; D tentatively reads TRBD1 or TRBD2 (5 bases each). The receptor was derived from a male donor with ankylosing spondylitis. The sequenced material came from blood, either unsorted or a sorted T cell fraction (not recorded which). The CDR3 spells CASSSGTPYQETQYF. CDR3 DNA sequence: TGTGCCAGCAGCTCCGGGACGCCCTACCAAGAGACCCAGTACTTC.